The 22 T cell receptor beta chains reported below all come from one sample, sequenced in a study of cytomegalovirus exposure and HLA in healthy donors. Clones were read by immunoSEQ multiplex PCR, and TCRdb kept only the in-frame ones, dropping some. The sample gives 90,000 to 100,000 clones, roughly nine tenths of which show up once; roughly 3.9% is in the top ten. Sequencing was done on a sample of PBMCs. The origin of the receptors is a woman under 40 in good health and CMV-seronegative.

This rearrangement joins TRBV7-9 to TRBJ2-7; TRBD1 is a possible D gene (5 bases). The length of the CDR3 is 13 residues. The V gene's germline CDR1 is SEHNR and CDR2 FQNEAQ (reference sequence). Trimming pared 5 bases from V and 4 bases from J, leaving 12 bases between. CDR3 nucleotide sequence: TGTGCCAGCAGCGATCGACAGATTTACGAGCAGTACTTC. It is translated as CASSDRQIYEQYF.

This sequence joins TRBV25-1 and TRBJ1-2, with D possibly TRBD1 on 6 matching bases. CDR3 size: 13 residues. The V end was cut by 2 bases, the J end by 4 bases, with 8 bases between. CDR1 is MGHDK and CDR2 is SYGVNS in the germline V gene. This CDR3 reads CASSEGQSYGYTF. In nucleotides, the CDR3 is TGTGCCAGCAGTGAAGGACAGTCCTATGGCTACACCTTC.

The V and J genes are TRBV7-6 and TRBJ1-4, with D hard to call. The CDR3 is 16 amino acids. The germline gives CDR1 SGHVS, CDR2 FNYEAQ. V lost 1 base to trimming and J lost 0 bases, with 9 bases between them. Here the CDR3 reads CASSLDTPATNEKLFF. The CDR3 DNA sequence: TGTGCCAGCAGCTTAGACACGCCTGCAACTAATGAAAAACTGTTTTTT.

The chain employs TRBV28 and TRBJ1-5, with 7 bases identical to TRBD1. Germline V CDR1 and CDR2: MDHEN, SYDVKM. The CDR3 length is 14 residues. V shed 6 bases, J shed 11 bases, and the junction held 13 bases outside the gene matches. The CDR3 coding sequence is TGTGCCAGCAGCCCTACAGGGGCCGGGGGAGCCCAGCATTTT. Its translation: CASSPTGAGGAQHF.

The V call is TRBV18, the J call TRBJ2-7, with 11 bases that match TRBD2. The CDR3 loop spans 15 amino acids. J was trimmed by 3 bases and V by 3 bases; bases with no gene match: 4. Looked up from germline, CDR1 is KGHSH and CDR2 is LQKENI. In DNA, the CDR3 is TGTGCCAGCTCACCGCTAGCGGGGGGCGGCTACGAGCAGTACTTC. Protein sequence: CASSPLAGGGYEQYF.

The chain carries TRBV13 and TRBJ2-3; D remains ambiguous. V was cut by 4 bases and J by 2 bases, with 10 bases left in between. Germline loops: CDR1 PRHDT, CDR2 FYEKMQ (reference sequence). The CDR3 consists of 14 residues. CDR3 in DNA: TGTGCCAGCAGCTCAGCGACGACCACAGATACGCAGTATTTT. Translated, it gives CASSSATTTDTQYF.

The chain employs TRBV19 and TRBJ2-5; 10 positions agree with TRBD1. This CDR3 spans 14 amino acids. Germline CDR1 LNHDA, CDR2 SQIVND (reference sequence). V shed 7 bases, J shed 3 bases, and the junction held 5 bases outside the gene matches. Here the CDR3 reads CASKTGTGEETQYF. The CDR3, as DNA: TGTGCCAGTAAAACCGGGACAGGGGAAGAGACCCAGTACTTC. Together with reference TRBV19 and TRBJ2-5, the CDR3 gives the full variable domain: DGGITQSPKYLFRKEGQNVTLSCEQNLNHDAMYWYRQDPGQGLRLIYYSQIVNDFQKGDIAEGYSVSREKKESFPLTVTSAQKNPTAFYLCASKTGTGEETQYFGPGTRLLVL.

This rearrangement joins TRBV10-3 to TRBJ2-7; D remains unclear. The length of the CDR3 is 12 residues. Trimming shortened V by 3 bases and J by 2 bases, and 5 bases separated the two germline ends. Germline V lookup: CDR1 ENHRY, CDR2 SYGVKD. The CDR3: CAISDATYEQYF. The CDR3 bases are TGTGCCATCAGTGATGCTACCTACGAGCAGTACTTC.

The V gene is TRBV6-5, the J gene TRBJ1-1, with 8 bases identical to TRBD1. Germline V gene data show CDR1 as MNHEY and CDR2 as SVGAGI. This CDR3 spans 14 amino acids. V shed 6 bases and J 5 bases; nucleotides not matched to a gene: 8. The CDR3 coding sequence is TGTGCCAGCAGATTGGACAGGGTGCGGACTGAAGCTTTCTTT. Its translation: CASRLDRVRTEAFF.

The genes are TRBV7-6 and TRBJ2-7; 12 bases agree with TRBD2. V shed 1 base and J 2 bases; nucleotides not matched to a gene: 6. Germline loops: CDR1 SGHVS, CDR2 FNYEAQ. The CDR3 is 17 amino acids. The CDR3 here is CASSLVSLAGGPYEQYF. As DNA, the CDR3 is TGTGCCAGCAGCTTAGTATCTCTAGCGGGAGGGCCCTACGAGCAGTACTTC.

V and J are TRBV7-3 and TRBJ1-6, with D possibly being TRBD1 (6 bases). CDR3 size: 14 residues. CDR1 is SGHTA and CDR2 is FQGTGA in the germline V gene. Trimming removed 5 bases at V and 7 bases at J, with 12 bases between. The DNA of the CDR3 is TGTGCCAGCAGCCTACAGGGAACGAATTCACCCCTCCACTTT. It codes for CASSLQGTNSPLHF.

This chain joins TRBV7-2 and TRBJ1-1; D may be TRBD1 (5 bases). Germline CDR1 SGHTA, CDR2 FQGNSA. This CDR3 has 14 amino acids. Trimming removed 5 bases at V and 3 bases at J, with 13 bases between. DNA for the CDR3: TGTGCCAGCAGCCGAGATTGGGGGGACACTGAAGCTTTCTTT. Residues: CASSRDWGDTEAFF.

V and J are TRBV29-1 and TRBJ1-2; D is ambiguous. The CDR3 totals 13 residues. V lost 5 bases and J lost 4, with 14 bases in between. CDR1 SQVTM and CDR2 ANQGSEA come from the germline V gene. This CDR3 is CSVSEGNSYGYTF. The CDR3 nucleotides are TGCAGCGTTTCCGAGGGAAACAGCTATGGCTACACCTTC.

This chain joins TRBV28 and TRBJ1-1; the D gene is possibly TRBD1 (5 bases). V gave up 2 bases and J gave up 1 base, with 8 bases separating them. The CDR3 has 14 amino acids. Germline lookup yields CDR1 MDHEN and CDR2 SYDVKM. CDR3 sequence reads: CASSLRGENTEAFF. The CDR3 DNA is TGTGCCAGCAGTTTACGGGGGGAGAACACTGAAGCTTTCTTT.

A single count supports this clone. The chain uses TRBV6-1 and TRBJ2-6; no definite D call. The CDR3 covers 14 residues. Germline CDR1 is MNHNS and CDR2 is SASEGT. V lost 7 bases, J lost 0 bases, and 7 bases lay in between. CDR3 in amino acids: CASTVSSGANVLTF. CDR3 DNA: TGTGCCAGCACCGTTTCCTCTGGGGCCAACGTCCTGACTTTC.

This clone was seen just once. The chain recombines TRBV28 with TRBJ1-1; D is undetermined. V lost 2 bases, J lost 0 bases, and 4 bases lay in between. The germline CDR1 and CDR2 sequences are MDHEN and SYDVKM. The CDR3 consists of 13 residues. CDR3 amino acids: CASSLRVNTEAFF. As DNA, the CDR3 is TGTGCCAGCAGTTTACGGGTGAACACTGAAGCTTTCTTT.

The chain combines TRBV7-9 with TRBJ2-4; D might be TRBD2 (6 bases). CDR3 length: 13 residues. Trimming took 8 bases from V and 5 from J, leaving 13 bases between them. CDR1 is SEHNR, CDR2 FQNEAQ, per germline (reference sequence). CDR3 nucleotide sequence: TGTGCCAGCGGTAAGGGAGGACAAAACATTCAGTACTTC. Its translation: CASGKGGQNIQYF. Full variable domain (outside the CDR3, taken from reference TRBV7-9 and TRBJ2-4): DTGVSQNPRHKITKRGQNVTFRCDPISEHNRLYWYRQTLGQGPEFLTYFQNEAQLEKSRLLSDRFSAERPKGSFSTLEIQRTEQGDSAMYLCASGKGGQNIQYFGAGTRLSVL.

V is TRBV11-2 and J is TRBJ1-2; perhaps TRBD1 as D (6 bases). The CDR3 spans 13 residues. Germline CDR1 reads SGHAT; CDR2 reads FQNNGV. Trimming took 6 bases from V and 4 from J, leaving 12 bases between them. The CDR3 spells CASSPGQTYGYTF. The CDR3, as DNA: TGTGCCAGCAGTCCAGGACAGACCTATGGCTACACCTTC.

The gene calls are TRBV19 and TRBJ2-1, with 9 bases aligning to TRBD2. The germline V gene has CDR1 LNHDA and CDR2 SQIVND (reference sequence). The CDR3 is 16 residues long. J gave up 6 bases and V 4 bases, and 10 bases lay outside the gene matches. In nucleotides, the CDR3 is TGTGCCAGTAGTAGCAAAGCGGGAGGTGTCCCCAATGAGCAGTTCTTC. This translates into CASSSKAGGVPNEQFF.

Only one count was recorded for this clone. The chain employs TRBV7-9 and TRBJ1-4, with 7 bases lining up with TRBD1. This CDR3 contains 15 residues. V shed 5 bases, J shed 4 bases, and the junction held 7 bases outside the gene matches. Germline-derived CDR1 and CDR2 are SEHNR and FQNEAQ (reference sequence). In DNA, the CDR3 is TGTGCCAGCAGCCCTCCCCGACAGGGTAATGAAAAACTGTTTTTT. Amino acids: CASSPPRQGNEKLFF. The full variable domain, in which reference TRBV7-9 and TRBJ1-4 provide the parts outside the CDR3, is DTGVSQNPRHKITKRGQNVTFRCDPISEHNRLYWYRQTLGQGPEFLTYFQNEAQLEKSRLLSDRFSAERPKGSFSTLEIQRTEQGDSAMYLCASSPPRQGNEKLFFGSGTQLSVL.

The chain links TRBV5-1 to TRBJ2-3; the match to TRBD2 covers 8 bases. This CDR3 region has 16 residues. Germline CDR1 reads SGHRS; CDR2 reads YFSETQ. The V segment lost 4 bases and the J segment 5 bases; nucleotides outside the gene matches: 12. This CDR3 is CASSPGISGSGDTQYF. CDR3 bases: TGCGCCAGCAGCCCTGGGATCAGCGGGAGTGGAGATACGCAGTATTTT.

This clone was counted once. The chain uses TRBV14 and TRBJ1-5, with D perhaps TRBD1 (5 bases). V was shortened by 8 bases and J by 2 bases, with 13 bases between the two germline ends. Germline V gives CDR1 SGHDN, CDR2 FVKESK. The CDR3 is made up of 14 amino acids. DNA for the CDR3: TGTGCCAGCGCCGACGGCAGGGGCAATCAGCCCCAGCATTTT. Translated: CASADGRGNQPQHF.